The clone carrying this T cell receptor (beta chain) was found a few times. Its antigen remains unknown. MiXCR, run by TCRdb on the RT-PCR reads, gives a single entry per CDR3 protein. The table lists almost 250,000 distinct CDR3 sequences, 12% of them singletons. This sample was taken from a study of response to subunit inactivated influenza vaccine. Study-wide results and limits: After each seasonal influenza vaccination, few new T cells are recruited, the authors suggested.

Germline V lookup: CDR1 LNHNV, CDR2 YYDKDF (reference sequence). The CDR3 is 12 amino acids. Trimming took 7 bases from V and 5 from J; bases not matched to a gene: 4. The receptor was isolated from a man in his fifties who received an inactivated influenza vaccine. J is TRBJ2-7 and V is TRBV15, with 8 bases matching TRBD1. Sequenced material: non-naive T cells sorted from PBMCs, taken 14 days before vaccination. The CDR3 protein is CATTDRVHEQYF. In DNA form, the CDR3 reads TGTGCCACCACGGACAGGGTCCACGAGCAGTACTTC.